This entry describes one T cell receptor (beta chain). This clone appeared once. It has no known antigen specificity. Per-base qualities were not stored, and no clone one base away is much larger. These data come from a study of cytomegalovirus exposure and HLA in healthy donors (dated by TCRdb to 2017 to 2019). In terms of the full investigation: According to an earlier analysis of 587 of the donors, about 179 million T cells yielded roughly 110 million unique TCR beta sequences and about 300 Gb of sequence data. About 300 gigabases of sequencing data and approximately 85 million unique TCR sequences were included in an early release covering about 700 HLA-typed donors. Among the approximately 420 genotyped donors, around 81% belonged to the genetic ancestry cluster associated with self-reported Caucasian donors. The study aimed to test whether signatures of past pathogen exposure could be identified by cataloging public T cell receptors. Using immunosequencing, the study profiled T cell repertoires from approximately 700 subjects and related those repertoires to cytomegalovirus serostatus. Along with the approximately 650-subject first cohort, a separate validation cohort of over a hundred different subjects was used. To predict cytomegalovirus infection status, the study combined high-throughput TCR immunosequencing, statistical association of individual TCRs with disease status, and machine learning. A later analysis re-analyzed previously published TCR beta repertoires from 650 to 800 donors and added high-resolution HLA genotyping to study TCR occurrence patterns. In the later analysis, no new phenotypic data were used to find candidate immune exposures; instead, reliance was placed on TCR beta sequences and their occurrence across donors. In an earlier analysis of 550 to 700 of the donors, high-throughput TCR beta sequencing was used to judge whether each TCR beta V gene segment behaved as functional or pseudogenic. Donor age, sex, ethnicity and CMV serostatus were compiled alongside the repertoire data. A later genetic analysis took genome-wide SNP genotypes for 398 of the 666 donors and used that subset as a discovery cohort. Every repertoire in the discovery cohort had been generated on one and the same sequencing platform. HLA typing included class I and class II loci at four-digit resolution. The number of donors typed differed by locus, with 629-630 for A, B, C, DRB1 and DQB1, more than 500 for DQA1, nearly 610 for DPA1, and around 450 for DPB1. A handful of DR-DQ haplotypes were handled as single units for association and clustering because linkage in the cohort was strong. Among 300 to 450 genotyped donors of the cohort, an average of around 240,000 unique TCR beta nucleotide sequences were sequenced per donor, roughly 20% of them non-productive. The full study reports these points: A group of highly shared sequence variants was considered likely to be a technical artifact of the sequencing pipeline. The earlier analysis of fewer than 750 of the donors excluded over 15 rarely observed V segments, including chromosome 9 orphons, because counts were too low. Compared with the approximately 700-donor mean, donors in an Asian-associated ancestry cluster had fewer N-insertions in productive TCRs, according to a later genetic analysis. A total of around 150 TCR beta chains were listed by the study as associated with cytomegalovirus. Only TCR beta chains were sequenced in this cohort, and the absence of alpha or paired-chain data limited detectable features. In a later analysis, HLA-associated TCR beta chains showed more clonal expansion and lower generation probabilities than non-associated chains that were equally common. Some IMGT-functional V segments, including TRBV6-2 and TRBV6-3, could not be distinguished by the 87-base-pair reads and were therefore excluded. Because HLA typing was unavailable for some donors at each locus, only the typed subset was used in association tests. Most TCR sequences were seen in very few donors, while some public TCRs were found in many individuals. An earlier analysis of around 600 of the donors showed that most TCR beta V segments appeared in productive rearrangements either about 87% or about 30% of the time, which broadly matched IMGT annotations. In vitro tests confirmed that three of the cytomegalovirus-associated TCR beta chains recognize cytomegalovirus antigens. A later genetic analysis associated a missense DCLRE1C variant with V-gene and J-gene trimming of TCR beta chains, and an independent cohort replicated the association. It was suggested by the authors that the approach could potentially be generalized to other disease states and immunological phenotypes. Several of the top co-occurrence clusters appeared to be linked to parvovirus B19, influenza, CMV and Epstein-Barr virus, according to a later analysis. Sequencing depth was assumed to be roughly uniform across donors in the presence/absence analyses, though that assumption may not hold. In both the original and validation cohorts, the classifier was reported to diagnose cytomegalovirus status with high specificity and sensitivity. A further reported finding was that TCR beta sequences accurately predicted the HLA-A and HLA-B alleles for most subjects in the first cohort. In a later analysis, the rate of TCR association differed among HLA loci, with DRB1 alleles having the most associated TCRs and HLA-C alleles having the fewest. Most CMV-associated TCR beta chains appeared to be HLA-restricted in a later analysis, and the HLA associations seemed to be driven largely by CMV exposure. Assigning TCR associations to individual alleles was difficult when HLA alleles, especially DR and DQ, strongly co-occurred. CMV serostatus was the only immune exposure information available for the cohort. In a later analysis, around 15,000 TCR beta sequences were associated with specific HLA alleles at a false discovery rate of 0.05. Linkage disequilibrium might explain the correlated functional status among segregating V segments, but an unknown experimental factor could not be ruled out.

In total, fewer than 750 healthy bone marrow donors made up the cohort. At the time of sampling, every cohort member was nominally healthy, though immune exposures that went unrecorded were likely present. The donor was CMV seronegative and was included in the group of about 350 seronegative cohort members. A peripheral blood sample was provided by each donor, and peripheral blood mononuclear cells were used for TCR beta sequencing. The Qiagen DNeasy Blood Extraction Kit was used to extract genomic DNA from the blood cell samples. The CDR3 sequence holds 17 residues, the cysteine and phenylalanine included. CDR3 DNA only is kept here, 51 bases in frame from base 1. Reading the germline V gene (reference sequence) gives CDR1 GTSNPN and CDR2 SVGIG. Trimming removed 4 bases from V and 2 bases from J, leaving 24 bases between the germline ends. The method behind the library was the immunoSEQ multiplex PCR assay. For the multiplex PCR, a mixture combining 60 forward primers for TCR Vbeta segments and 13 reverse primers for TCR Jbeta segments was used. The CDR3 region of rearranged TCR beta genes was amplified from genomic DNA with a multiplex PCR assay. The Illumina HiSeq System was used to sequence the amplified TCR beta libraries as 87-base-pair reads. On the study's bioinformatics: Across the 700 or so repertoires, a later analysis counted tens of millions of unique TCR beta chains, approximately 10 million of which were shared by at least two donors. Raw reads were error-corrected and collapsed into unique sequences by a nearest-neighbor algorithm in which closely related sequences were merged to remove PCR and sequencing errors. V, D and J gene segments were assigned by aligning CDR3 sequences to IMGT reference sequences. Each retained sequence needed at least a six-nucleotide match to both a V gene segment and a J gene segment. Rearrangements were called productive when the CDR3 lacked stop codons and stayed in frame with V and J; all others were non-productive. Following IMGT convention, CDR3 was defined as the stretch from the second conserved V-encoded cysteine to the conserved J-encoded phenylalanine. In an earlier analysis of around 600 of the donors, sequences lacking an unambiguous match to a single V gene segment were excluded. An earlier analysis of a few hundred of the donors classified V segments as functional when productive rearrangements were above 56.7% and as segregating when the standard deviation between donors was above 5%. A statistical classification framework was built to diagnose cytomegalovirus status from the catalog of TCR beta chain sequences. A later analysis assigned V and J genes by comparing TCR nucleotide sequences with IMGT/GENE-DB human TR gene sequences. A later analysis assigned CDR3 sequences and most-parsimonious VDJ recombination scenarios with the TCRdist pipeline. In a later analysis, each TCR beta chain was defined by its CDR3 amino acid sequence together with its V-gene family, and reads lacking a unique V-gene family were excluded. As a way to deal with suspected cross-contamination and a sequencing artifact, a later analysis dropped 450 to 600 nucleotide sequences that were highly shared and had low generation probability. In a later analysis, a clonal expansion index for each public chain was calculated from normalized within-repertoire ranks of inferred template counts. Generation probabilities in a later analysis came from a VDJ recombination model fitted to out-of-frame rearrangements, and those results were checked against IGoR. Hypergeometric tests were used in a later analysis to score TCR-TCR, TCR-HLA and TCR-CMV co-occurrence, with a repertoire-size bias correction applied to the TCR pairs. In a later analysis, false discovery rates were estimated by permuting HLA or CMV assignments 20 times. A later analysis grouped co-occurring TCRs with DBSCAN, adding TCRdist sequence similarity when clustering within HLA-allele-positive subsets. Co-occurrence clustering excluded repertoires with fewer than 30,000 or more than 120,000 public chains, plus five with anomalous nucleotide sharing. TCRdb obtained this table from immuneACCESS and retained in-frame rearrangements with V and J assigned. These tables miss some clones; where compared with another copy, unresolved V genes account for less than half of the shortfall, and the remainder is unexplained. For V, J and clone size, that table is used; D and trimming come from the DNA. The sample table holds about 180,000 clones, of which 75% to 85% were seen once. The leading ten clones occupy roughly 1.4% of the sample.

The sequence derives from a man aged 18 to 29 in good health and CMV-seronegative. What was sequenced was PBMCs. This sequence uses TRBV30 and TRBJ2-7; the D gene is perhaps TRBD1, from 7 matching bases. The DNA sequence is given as TGTGCCTGGAACCCCAGGGGGGACAGCAAAGCCCCCTACGAGCAGTACTTC. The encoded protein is CAWNPRGDSKAPYEQYF.